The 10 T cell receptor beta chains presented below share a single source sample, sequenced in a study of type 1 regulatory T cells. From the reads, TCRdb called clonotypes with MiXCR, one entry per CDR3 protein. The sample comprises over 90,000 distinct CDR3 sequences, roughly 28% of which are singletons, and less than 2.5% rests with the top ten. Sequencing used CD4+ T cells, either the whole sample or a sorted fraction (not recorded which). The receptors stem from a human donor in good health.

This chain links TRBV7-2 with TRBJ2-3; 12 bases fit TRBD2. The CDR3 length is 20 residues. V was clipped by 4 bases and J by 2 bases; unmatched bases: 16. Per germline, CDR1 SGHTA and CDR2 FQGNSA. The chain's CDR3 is CASSSKTSGGRPIYTDTQYF. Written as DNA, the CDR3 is TGTGCCAGCAGCTCTAAGACTAGCGGGGGACGTCCAATATACACAGATACGCAGTATTTT.

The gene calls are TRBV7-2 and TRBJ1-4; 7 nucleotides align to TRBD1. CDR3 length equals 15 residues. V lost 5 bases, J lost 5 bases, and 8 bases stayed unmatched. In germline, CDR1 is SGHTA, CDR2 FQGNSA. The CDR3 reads CASSRPGQLNEKLFF. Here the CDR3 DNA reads TGTGCCAGCAGCAGACCGGGACAGCTAAATGAAAAACTGTTTTTT.

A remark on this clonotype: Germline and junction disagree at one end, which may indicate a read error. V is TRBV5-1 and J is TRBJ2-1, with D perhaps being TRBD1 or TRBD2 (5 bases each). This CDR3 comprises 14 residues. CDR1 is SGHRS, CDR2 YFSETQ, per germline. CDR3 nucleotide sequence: TGCGCCAGCAGTTTGGATCAGAGGGGCAATGAGCAGTTCTTC. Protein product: CASSLDQRGNEQFF.

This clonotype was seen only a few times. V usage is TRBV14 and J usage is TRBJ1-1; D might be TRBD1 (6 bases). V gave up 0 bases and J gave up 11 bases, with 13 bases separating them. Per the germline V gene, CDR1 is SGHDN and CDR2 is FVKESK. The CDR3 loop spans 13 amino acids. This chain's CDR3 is CASSQEWGAGAFF. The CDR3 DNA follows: TGTGCCAGCAGCCAAGAATGGGGGGCGGGGGCTTTCTTT.

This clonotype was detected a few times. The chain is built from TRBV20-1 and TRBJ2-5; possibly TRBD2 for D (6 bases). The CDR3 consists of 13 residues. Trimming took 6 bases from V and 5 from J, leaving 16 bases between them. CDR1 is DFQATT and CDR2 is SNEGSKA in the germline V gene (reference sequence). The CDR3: CSAPGRDEETQYF. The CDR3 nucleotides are TGCAGTGCCCCGGGGCGGGATGAGGAGACCCAGTACTTC.

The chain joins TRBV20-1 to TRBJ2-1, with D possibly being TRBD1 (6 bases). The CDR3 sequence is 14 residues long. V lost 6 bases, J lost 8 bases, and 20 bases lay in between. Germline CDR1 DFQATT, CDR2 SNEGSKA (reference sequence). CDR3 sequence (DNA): TGCAGTGCCCCTTTAGGGGGAGTTGGTGATGAGCAGTTCTTC. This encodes CSAPLGGVGDEQFF.

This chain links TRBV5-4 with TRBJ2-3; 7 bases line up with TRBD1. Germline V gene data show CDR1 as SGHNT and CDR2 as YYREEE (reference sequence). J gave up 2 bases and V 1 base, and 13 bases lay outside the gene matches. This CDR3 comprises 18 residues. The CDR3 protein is CASSLRTGTAKITDTQYF. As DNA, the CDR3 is TGTGCCAGCAGCTTGCGGACCGGGACAGCAAAAATCACAGATACGCAGTATTTT.

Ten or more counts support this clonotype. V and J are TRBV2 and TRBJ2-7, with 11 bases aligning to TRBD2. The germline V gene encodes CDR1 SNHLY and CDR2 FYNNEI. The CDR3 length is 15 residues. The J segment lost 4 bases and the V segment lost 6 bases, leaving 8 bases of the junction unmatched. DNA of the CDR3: TGTGCCAGCAGAGAAACTAGCGGGAGCGGGTACGAGCAGTACTTC. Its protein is CASRETSGSGYEQYF.

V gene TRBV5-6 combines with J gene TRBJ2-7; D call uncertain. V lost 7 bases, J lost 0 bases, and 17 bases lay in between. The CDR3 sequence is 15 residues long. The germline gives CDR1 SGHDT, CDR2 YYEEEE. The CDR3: CASCLLHVASYEQYF. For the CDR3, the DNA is TGTGCCAGCTGCCTTCTCCACGTAGCCTCCTACGAGCAGTACTTC.

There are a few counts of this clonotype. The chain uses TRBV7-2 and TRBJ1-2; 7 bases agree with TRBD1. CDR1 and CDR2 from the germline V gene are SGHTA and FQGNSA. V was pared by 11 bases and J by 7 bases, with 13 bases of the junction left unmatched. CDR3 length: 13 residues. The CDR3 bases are TGTGCCGGAGGGGCAGGGGGATTAGTTGGCTACACCTTC. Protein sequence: CAGGAGGLVGYTF.